The 31 T cell receptor beta chains in this list originate from one sample, sequenced in a study of cytomegalovirus exposure and HLA in healthy donors. The repertoire was sequenced with immunoSEQ multiplex PCR; TCRdb's copy has only in-frame clones and lacks some. The sample shows about 130,000 clones, roughly nine tenths of them seen only once. Sequencing was done on a sample of PBMCs. Source of these receptors: a woman younger than 35 in good health and CMV-seronegative.

The V gene is TRBV18, the J gene TRBJ2-3; the match to TRBD1 covers 7 bases. The V and J ends lost 3 bases and 3 bases, in that order; junction bases with no gene match: 6. Germline loops: CDR1 KGHSH, CDR2 LQKENI. The CDR3 totals 15 residues. The DNA for the CDR3 is TGTGCCAGCTCACCGAAGGGGGCCGGTACAGATACGCAGTATTTT. Its translation: CASSPKGAGTDTQYF.

This chain uses TRBV7-8 with TRBJ2-7; TRBD2 might be the D (5 bases). The V gene's germline CDR1 is SGHVS and CDR2 FQNEAQ. V was pared by 5 bases and J by 6 bases, with 17 bases between. The CDR3 totals 14 residues. The CDR3 DNA follows: TGTGCCAGCAGCCCGTTCCGGGGTTTAGGCGAGCAGTACTTC. It encodes CASSPFRGLGEQYF.

The V call is TRBV7-2, the J call TRBJ1-2; no clear D gene. The germline CDR1 and CDR2 sequences are SGHTA and FQGNSA. The CDR3 runs 14 residues. Trimming removed 3 bases from V and 0 bases from J, with 8 bases in between. In nucleotides, the CDR3 is TGTGCCAGCAGCTTCGGAGCCTCTAACTATGGCTACACCTTC. Residues: CASSFGASNYGYTF.

This chain links TRBV7-6 with TRBJ1-1; no firm D call. V was trimmed by 2 bases and J by 6 bases, leaving 10 bases between them. The CDR3 is made up of 13 amino acids. Germline V gene data show CDR1 as SGHVS and CDR2 as FNYEAQ. CDR3 region: CASSLSSVAEAFF. The CDR3 DNA follows: TGTGCCAGCAGCTTATCGAGCGTGGCTGAAGCTTTCTTT.

This clone was detected only once. The J gene is TRBJ1-1, the V gene TRBV28; a weak D match, TRBD1 (6 bases). V shed 7 bases and J shed 2 bases, with 11 bases lying between them. The CDR3 is made up of 13 amino acids. Per the germline V gene, CDR1 is MDHEN and CDR2 is SYDVKM. Written as DNA, the CDR3 is TGTGCCAGCACCGGACAGTACAACACTGAAGCTTTCTTT. It is translated as CASTGQYNTEAFF.

This chain joins TRBV27 and TRBJ2-1; D is unclear. CDR1 MNHEY and CDR2 SMNVEV come from the germline V gene (reference sequence). V was pared by 3 bases and J by 5 bases, with 5 bases between. This CDR3 has 12 amino acids. In DNA form, the CDR3 reads TGTGCCAGCAGTTTCCTCGACAATGAGCAGTTCTTC. Encoded protein: CASSFLDNEQFF.

The gene calls are TRBV2 and TRBJ2-2, with a possible D match to TRBD1 (6 bases). The CDR3 is made up of 15 amino acids. V lost 8 bases to trimming and J lost 1 base, with 14 bases between them. CDR1 is SNHLY and CDR2 is FYNNEI in the germline V gene. The CDR3 nucleotides are TGTGCCAGCGGACAGAACCCCAGGAACACCGGGGAGCTGTTTTTT. It encodes CASGQNPRNTGELFF.

The V call is TRBV7-3, the J call TRBJ1-3, with no clear D. The CDR3 sequence is 12 residues long. Trimming pared 10 bases from V and 7 bases from J, leaving 14 bases between. Germline V gene sequence: CDR1 SGHTA, CDR2 FQGTGA. The CDR3 nucleotides are TGTGCCATAGGAAGAGGTAGGAACACCATATATTTT. Protein: CAIGRGRNTIYF.

The CDR3, as DNA: TGCGCCAGCAGCCCATTGCTGACAGGGGTTGAGACCCAGTACTTC. Translation: CASSPLLTGVETQYF. The chain uses TRBV5-1 and TRBJ2-5; 8 nucleotides line up with TRBD1. Germline V gene lookup returns CDR1 SGHRS and CDR2 YFSETQ. J lost 5 bases, V lost 4 bases, and 10 bases had no gene match. This CDR3 is 15 amino acids long.

This clone was seen once. V and J are TRBV7-8 and TRBJ2-7; tentatively, D is TRBD2 (5 bases). The CDR3 has 14 residues. Germline-derived CDR1 and CDR2 are SGHVS and FQNEAQ. V lost 3 bases and J lost 7, with 16 bases in between. The CDR3 region has the DNA TGTGCCAGCAGCTTCTCCAGGTGGCCGGGAGAGCAGTACTTC. This sequence encodes CASSFSRWPGEQYF.

CDR3: CASSTARAPADMTHGNTIYF. Written as DNA, the CDR3 is TGTGCCAGTAGTACCGCCCGGGCGCCCGCGGACATGACCCACGGAAACACCATATATTTT. The chain couples TRBV19 to TRBJ1-3, with D perhaps matching TRBD1 (5 bases). The CDR3 runs to 20 residues. Looked up from germline, CDR1 is LNHDA and CDR2 is SQIVND (reference sequence). The V end lost 4 bases, the J end lost 4 bases, and 29 bases lay between the germline ends.

The chain recombines TRBV2 with TRBJ2-1, with 9 bases identical to TRBD1. Trimming removed 3 bases from V and 6 bases from J; junction bases left unmatched: 3. The CDR3 length is 14 residues. CDR1 is SNHLY, CDR2 FYNNEI, per germline. CDR3 in DNA: TGTGCCAGCAGTGATACAGGGGGCGTCAATGAGCAGTTCTTC. Translating gives CASSDTGGVNEQFF.

V usage is TRBV19 and J usage is TRBJ1-1, with D possibly TRBD1 on 6 matching bases. The CDR3 contains 14 residues. Germline CDR1 and CDR2: LNHDA and SQIVND (reference sequence). Trimming left V 9 bases short and J 2 bases short, with 16 bases between. CDR3 nucleotides: TGTGCCAGCAAGGACGGGGGGGCTAACACTGAAGCTTTCTTT. Translating gives CASKDGGANTEAFF.

The rearrangement joins TRBV2 to TRBJ2-6; TRBD1 matches 7 bases. Germline CDR1 is SNHLY and CDR2 is FYNNEI. Losses at the gene ends were 6 bases for V and 3 bases for J; bases not matched to a gene: 5. This CDR3 spans 15 amino acids. For the CDR3, the DNA is TGTGCCAGCAGGGCCACAGGGGTTGGGGCCAACGTCCTGACTTTC. The encoded protein is CASRATGVGANVLTF.

The rearrangement links TRBV2 to TRBJ1-1; 8 bases agree with TRBD1. Germline CDR1 and CDR2: SNHLY and FYNNEI. There are 17 residues in the CDR3. The V and J ends lost 11 bases and 4 bases, in that order; junction bases with no gene match: 21. CDR3 nucleotides: TGTGCCGCACCCGACCGGGACAGGTCGTTTTTAGGCACTGAAGCTTTCTTT. This gives the protein CAAPDRDRSFLGTEAFF.

CDR3 sequence reads: CASSTGGDYNEQFF. The CDR3 DNA reads as TGTGCCAGTAGTACGGGGGGGGATTACAATGAGCAGTTCTTC. The chain combines TRBV19 with TRBJ2-1, with 8 bases that match TRBD2. Unmatched junction bases numbered 3, after V lost 4 bases and J lost 4 bases. This CDR3 has 14 residues. The V gene's germline CDR1 is LNHDA and CDR2 SQIVND (reference sequence).

This chain connects TRBV19 to TRBJ1-1; 10 nucleotides match TRBD1. CDR1 LNHDA and CDR2 SQIVND come from the germline V gene (reference sequence). The CDR3 is made up of 15 amino acids. J lost 2 bases, V lost 5 bases, and 5 bases had no gene match. The CDR3 DNA follows: TGTGCCAGTAGTCTTCGACAGGGGGCCAACACTGAAGCTTTCTTT. Protein product: CASSLRQGANTEAFF. Complete variable domain (other parts from reference TRBV19 and TRBJ1-1): DGGITQSPKYLFRKEGQNVTLSCEQNLNHDAMYWYRQDPGQGLRLIYYSQIVNDFQKGDIAEGYSVSREKKESFPLTVTSAQKNPTAFYLCASSLRQGANTEAFFGQGTRLTVV.

The rearrangement links TRBV5-1 to TRBJ2-6; no clear D. The V end lost 4 bases, the J end lost 0 bases, and 5 bases lay between the germline ends. Germline V gene data show CDR1 as SGHRS and CDR2 as YFSETQ. The CDR3 totals 14 residues. The CDR3 coding sequence is TGCGCCAGCAGCCTCGGCTCTGGGGCCAACGTCCTGACTTTC. Its translation: CASSLGSGANVLTF.

This clone was recorded a few times. This chain uses TRBV4-2 with TRBJ2-5, with 11 bases that match TRBD2. Germline CDR1 and CDR2: LGHNA and YNFKEQ. The CDR3 has 15 amino acids. With 3 bases clipped from V and 3 bases from J, the junction kept 3 bases outside the gene matches. The CDR3 is CASSQGLAAEETQYF. CDR3 nucleotides: TGTGCCAGCAGCCAGGGACTAGCGGCAGAAGAGACCCAGTACTTC.

The chain employs TRBV6-1 and TRBJ2-7; possible D gene TRBD1, 6 bases. Germline-derived CDR1 and CDR2 are MNHNS and SASEGT. The CDR3 spans 15 residues. The ends were cut back, 4 bases at V and 0 bases at J, with 13 bases in the middle. The chain's CDR3 is CASSGTGTSSYEQYF. CDR3 DNA: TGTGCCAGCAGTGGGACCGGGACAAGCTCCTACGAGCAGTACTTC.

V gene TRBV9 combines with J gene TRBJ2-7; 8 bases match TRBD2. V shed 4 bases and J 0 bases; nucleotides not matched to a gene: 6. Germline V gene sequence: CDR1 SGDLS, CDR2 YYNGEE. CDR3 length equals 15 residues. The DNA for the CDR3 is TGTGCCAGCAGCCCCCGGGGGGGTAGCTCCTACGAGCAGTACTTC. It encodes CASSPRGGSSYEQYF.

The chain couples TRBV11-2 to TRBJ2-3; D not certain. This CDR3 is 16 amino acids long. Deletions cut 0 bases from V and 4 bases from J, with 14 bases between. Germline V gene sequence: CDR1 SGHAT, CDR2 FQNNGV. The CDR3: CASSLDSAASPDTQYF. In nucleotides, the CDR3 is TGTGCCAGCAGCTTAGATTCCGCGGCCAGCCCAGATACGCAGTATTTT.

This clone was recorded a few times. The rearrangement joins TRBV19 to TRBJ2-3; 8 bases are shared with TRBD2. Germline lookup yields CDR1 LNHDA and CDR2 SQIVND (reference sequence). V lost 7 bases, J lost 4 bases, and 10 bases stayed unmatched. The length of the CDR3 is 15 residues. CDR3 protein: CASKTGTSSADTQYF. The DNA of the CDR3 is TGTGCCAGTAAAACCGGGACTAGTTCGGCAGATACGCAGTATTTT.

The chain has TRBV11-2 and TRBJ1-5, with D hard to call. Trimming cost V 3 bases and J 6 bases, with 9 bases left between them. The CDR3 consists of 13 residues. Per germline, CDR1 SGHAT and CDR2 FQNNGV. The CDR3 sequence is CASSFEFGQPQHF. Written as DNA, the CDR3 is TGTGCCAGCAGCTTTGAGTTCGGTCAGCCCCAGCATTTT.

The chain carries TRBV6-5 and TRBJ2-4, with 7 bases lining up with TRBD1. This CDR3 has 13 residues. J lost 8 bases, V lost 6 bases, and 7 bases had no gene match. Germline lookup yields CDR1 MNHEY and CDR2 SVGAGI. The CDR3 nucleotides are TGTGCCAGCAGAAGACAGGGTGGGGACATTCAGTACTTC. Translating it yields CASRRQGGDIQYF.

This rearrangement joins TRBV11-2 to TRBJ2-7; no reliable D call. Between the trimmed V and J ends, which lost 4 bases and 4 bases, there was a span of 23 bases. Germline lookup yields CDR1 SGHAT and CDR2 FQNNGV. The CDR3 has 17 amino acids. CDR3 nucleotides: TGTGCCAGCAGCTCCGATTGGCCCGTGCGGAAGATTTACGAGCAGTACTTC. Translating it yields CASSSDWPVRKIYEQYF.

The chain uses TRBV5-1 and TRBJ2-1; D remains ambiguous. Deletions cut 1 base from V and 5 bases from J, with 10 bases between. The CDR3 totals 14 residues. From germline, CDR1 is SGHRS and CDR2 YFSETQ. CDR3 DNA sequence: TGCGCCAGCAGCTTGCAAGCACAGAACAATGAGCAGTTCTTC. Translating it yields CASSLQAQNNEQFF.

The J gene is TRBJ1-6, the V gene TRBV19; D may be TRBD1 (6 bases). V was cut by 3 bases and J by 4 bases, with 16 bases left in between. Germline CDR1 LNHDA, CDR2 SQIVND (reference sequence). This CDR3 region has 17 residues. CDR3 region: CASSMLRGRGYNSPLHF. The CDR3 bases are TGTGCCAGTAGTATGCTCCGCGGCAGGGGATATAATTCACCCCTCCACTTT.

The chain carries TRBV7-6 and TRBJ2-2; no firm D call. The CDR3 sequence is 14 residues long. Germline assignment: CDR1 SGHVS and CDR2 FNYEAQ. V gave up 5 bases and J gave up 3 bases, with 10 bases separating them. CDR3 in amino acids: CASSRRADTGELFF. As DNA, the CDR3 is TGTGCCAGCAGCCGACGCGCGGACACCGGGGAGCTGTTTTTT.

The chain links TRBV4-1 to TRBJ1-3; D might be TRBD1 (6 bases). V was pared by 0 bases and J by 1 base, with 10 bases between. This CDR3 has 16 residues. Per the germline V gene, CDR1 is MGHRA and CDR2 is YSYEKL. As DNA, the CDR3 is TGCGCCAGCAGCCAAGACCAACAGGGATCTGGAAACACCATATATTTT. This sequence encodes CASSQDQQGSGNTIYF.

This clone was observed a handful of times. The chain recombines TRBV18 with TRBJ1-2; no reliable D call. The ends were cut back, 6 bases at V and 9 bases at J, with 2 bases in the middle. Germline V gene data show CDR1 as KGHSH and CDR2 as LQKENI. The CDR3 sequence is 8 residues long. This CDR3 reads CASSSYTF. The CDR3 nucleotides are TGTGCCAGCTCCAGCTACACCTTC.